Listed below are T cell receptor beta chains from one sample, sequenced in a study of T cell responses to AZD1222 COVID-19 vaccine. TCRdb keeps only in-frame clones here, not all; method: immunoSEQ multiplex PCR. The sample has 180,000 or so clones, 90% to 95% seen once. Source: peripheral blood, taken on day 0 of AZD1222 vaccination. The receptor source for this set is an adult in good health. Each CDR3 is given with its conserved first and last residue. The order of the fields is V gene, clone size, D gene, J gene, CDR3 DNA, CDR3 protein. D genes are given only for firm matches. Only some rows state a clone size, as once, few, many or a class for expanded clones.

TRBV30	NA	NA	TRBJ2-7	TGTGCCTGGAGTGTACCCTACGAGCAGTACTTC	CAWSVPYEQYF
TRBV19	NA	TRBD1	TRBJ2-7	TGTGCCAGTAGTGGGGGACAGAGATTGGGCGAGCAGTACTTC	CASSGGQRLGEQYF
TRBV11-1	NA	TRBD1	TRBJ2-3	TGTGCCAGCAGCTTACGCCGGGACAGGGGTGGGGATACGCAGTATTTT	CASSLRRDRGGDTQYF
TRBV7-6	NA	NA	TRBJ2-1	TGTGCCAGCAGCACGGGCTACAATGAGCAGTTCTTC	CASSTGYNEQFF
TRBV2	once	NA	TRBJ1-5	TGTGCCAGCAGTGCCTCCAGGGCTCAGCCCCAGCATTTT	CASSASRAQPQHF
TRBV2	NA	NA	TRBJ1-6	TGTGCCAGCAGTGAAAGGGAGTGGGAAAGTTCACCCCTCCACTTT	CASSEREWESSPLHF
TRBV7-6	once	NA	TRBJ1-4	TGTGCCAGCAGCCTCTACAATGAAAAACTGTTTTTT	CASSLYNEKLFF
TRBV5-1	few	TRBD1	TRBJ1-6	TGCGCCAGCAGCTTGACGACAGGGGTAACGGGCTCACCCCTCCACTTT	CASSLTTGVTGSPLHF
TRBV28	NA	NA	TRBJ1-1	TGTGCCAGCACCATGGGGGGGGGCCGGGACACTGAAGCTTTCTTT	CASTMGGGRDTEAFF
TRBV13	NA	NA	TRBJ2-2	TGTGCCAGCAGCTCATCCGGACCGAACACCGGGGAGCTGTTTTTT	CASSSSGPNTGELFF
TRBV5-1	NA	NA	TRBJ1-1	TGCGCCAGCAGCTCACACGGACAAGGGGGGAACACTGAAGCTTTCTTT	CASSSHGQGGNTEAFF
TRBV6-5	NA	NA	TRBJ2-7	TGTGCCAGCAGTTACCGGGGCGGGGAGCAGTACTTC	CASSYRGGEQYF
TRBV2	NA	NA	TRBJ1-1	TGTGCCAGCTGCGTCGGGGTTGGGAACACTGAAGCTTTCTTT	CASCVGVGNTEAFF
TRBV2	NA	TRBD1	TRBJ1-2	TGTGCCAGCAGTGCCGGGACAGATAACTATGGCTACACCTTC	CASSAGTDNYGYTF
TRBV5-5	NA	NA	TRBJ2-1	TGTGCCAGCAGCTTGGTGGACAATGAGCAGTTCTTC	CASSLVDNEQFF
TRBV5-5	NA	NA	TRBJ1-1	TGTGCCAGCAGCTTGGGGGGCCTCCAGGGTCCTGCTGAAGCTTTCTTT	CASSLGGLQGPAEAFF
TRBV18	NA	TRBD1	TRBJ1-1	TGTGCCAGCTCATTCACCGGGACAGGGGTGACTGAAGCTTTCTTT	CASSFTGTGVTEAFF
TRBV3-1/TRBV3-2	NA	NA	TRBJ1-6	TGTGCCAGCAGCCAAGCGCAGACTAATTCACCCCTCCACTTT	CASSQAQTNSPLHF
TRBV18	once	NA	TRBJ1-1	TGTGCCAGCTCACCAGCAGGGTCTCCTAACACTGAAGCTTTCTTT	CASSPAGSPNTEAFF
TRBV24-1	NA	TRBD1	TRBJ2-1	TGTGCCACCAGTGATGAGGGACAGGGGCGCACGAGCTCCTACAATGAGCAGTTCTTC	CATSDEGQGRTSSYNEQFF
TRBV11-2	NA	NA	TRBJ2-7	TGTGCCAGCAGCCCGGAACCCTTAAGCAGCTACGAGCAGTACTTC	CASSPEPLSSYEQYF
TRBV28	NA	NA	TRBJ1-2	TGTGCCAGCAGTTTGCGGGGGTATGGCTACACCTTC	CASSLRGYGYTF
TRBV23-1	once	TRBD2	TRBJ2-3	TGCGCCAGCAGTCAGTCGAAGCGGGAGGGCCCCCCGGATACGCAGTATTTT	CASSQSKREGPPDTQYF
TRBV2	NA	NA	TRBJ1-2	TGTGCCAGCCGAGAAAAACCGGGCTACACCTTC	CASREKPGYTF
TRBV30	NA	NA	TRBJ2-7	TGTGCCTGGAGTGTGTGGCTTTCCTACGAGCAGTACTTC	CAWSVWLSYEQYF
TRBV30	NA	NA	TRBJ1-5	TGTGCCTGGAGTACGGGGGACAATCAGCCCCAGCATTTT	CAWSTGDNQPQHF
TRBV27	once	NA	TRBJ1-5	TGTGCCAGCAGTGCCCACCAGGGAGGCAGCAATCAGCCCCAGCATTTT	CASSAHQGGSNQPQHF
TRBV18	NA	NA	TRBJ1-1	TGTGCCAGCTCACTCGGGCCCCAGGGCACTGAAGCTTTCTTT	CASSLGPQGTEAFF
TRBV5-4	NA	NA	TRBJ2-6	TGTGCCAGCAGCAGAGGGGCCAACGTCCTGACTTTC	CASSRGANVLTF
TRBV30	NA	TRBD1	TRBJ2-7	TGTGCCTGGAGTAGGGACAGGGGGGCCTACGAGCAGTACTTC	CAWSRDRGAYEQYF
TRBV2	NA	NA	TRBJ1-2	TGTGCCAGCAGTCCCGGGACCCCGGGGGGCTATGGCTACACCTTC	CASSPGTPGGYGYTF
TRBV29-1	NA	TRBD1	TRBJ1-4	TGCAGCGTTGTATTGAGTCGAAAACAGGGGTTCAACGGAAAACTGTTTTTT	CSVVLSRKQGFNGKLFF
TRBV29-1	NA	NA	TRBJ1-5	TGCAGCGTTGGGGGCATGGGCAATCAGCCCCAGCATTTT	CSVGGMGNQPQHF
TRBV5-1	few	NA	TRBJ2-3	TGCGCCAGCAGCTGGTTCACAGATACGCAGTATTTT	CASSWFTDTQYF
TRBV7-9	once	NA	TRBJ1-3	TGTGCCAGCAGCTTAAGTAAAGGGAGCCTCTCTGGAAACACCATATATTTT	CASSLSKGSLSGNTIYF
TRBV11-2	NA	NA	TRBJ2-3	TGTGCCAGCAGCCCCTCACGGGCATTCACAGATACGCAGTATTTT	CASSPSRAFTDTQYF
TRBV11-3	NA	TRBD2	TRBJ2-5	TGTGCCAGCAGCCAGCGGGGGGGGGAAGAGACCCAGTACTTC	CASSQRGGEETQYF
TRBV24-1	few	NA	TRBJ2-7	TGTGCCAGTTTGAGCTACGAGCAGTACTTC	CASLSYEQYF
TRBV6-1	NA	NA	TRBJ1-5	TGTGCCAGCAGTGAAGGGACATGGGGGAGGAATCAGCCCCAGCATTTT	CASSEGTWGRNQPQHF
TRBV5-1	NA	TRBD2	TRBJ2-1	TGCGCCAGCAGTTTGGGAGGGACTAGCGGGAAGGATGAGCAGTTCTTC	CASSLGGTSGKDEQFF
TRBV7-2	NA	NA	TRBJ1-6	TGTGCCAGCAGGTCCTCAGGGGCCCGGATGGCACCCCTCCACTTT	CASRSSGARMAPLHF
TRBV7-9	NA	TRBD1	TRBJ1-5	TGTGCCAGCAGCTTAGGTATAGGGACAGGAGGTGGTATTGAGCATTTT	CASSLGIGTGGGIEHF
TRBV28	few	TRBD1	TRBJ1-1	TGTGCCAGCAGTTTACAGGGACAGATGAACACTGAAGCTTTCTTT	CASSLQGQMNTEAFF
TRBV9	NA	NA	TRBJ1-3	TGTGCCAGCAGCGTCCGGGGAACCTCTGGAAACACCATATATTTT	CASSVRGTSGNTIYF
TRBV5-1	NA	NA	TRBJ2-1	TGCGCCAGCAGCCACTACAGGGTTGGGCTGGCCTGGGGCAATGAGCAGTTCTTC	CASSHYRVGLAWGNEQFF
TRBV24-1	once	NA	TRBJ1-2	TGTGCCACCAGTGATTTCAACCACTATGGCTACACCTTC	CATSDFNHYGYTF
TRBV9	NA	NA	TRBJ2-7	TGTGCCAGCAGCGGCCGACTAGTAAGCGAGCAGTACTTC	CASSGRLVSEQYF
TRBV28	NA	TRBD1	TRBJ2-7	TGTGCCAGCAGGATGGACAGGAACGAGCAGTACTTC	CASRMDRNEQYF
TRBV30	NA	NA	TRBJ1-3	TGTGCCTGGAGTGTACAACAGCGAAACACCATATATTTT	CAWSVQQRNTIYF
TRBV9	once	TRBD1	TRBJ1-6	TGTGCCAGCAGCGTAGGAGGGAGAGGGGGCGCCCTCCACTTT	CASSVGGRGGALHF
TRBV10-1	once	TRBD2	TRBJ2-7	TGCGCCATGTTAGCGGGAGCTGATTCCTACGAGCAGTACTTC	CAMLAGADSYEQYF
TRBV27	NA	TRBD2	TRBJ2-1	TGTGCCAGCAGTTTATTGGCTAGCGGGAGTAGCAATGAGCAGTTCTTC	CASSLLASGSSNEQFF
TRBV11-3	NA	TRBD2	TRBJ2-1	TGTGCCAGCAGCCGGGGACTAGCGGGAGGGCGCTACAATGAGCAGTTCTTC	CASSRGLAGGRYNEQFF
TRBV28	NA	TRBD1	TRBJ1-1	TGTGCCAGCAGTTCCGGACAGGGGTACACTGAAGCTTTCTTT	CASSSGQGYTEAFF
TRBV4-2	NA	NA	TRBJ1-3	TGTGCCAGCAGCCAAGATCATGGGTCTATCTCTGGAAACACCATATATTTT	CASSQDHGSISGNTIYF